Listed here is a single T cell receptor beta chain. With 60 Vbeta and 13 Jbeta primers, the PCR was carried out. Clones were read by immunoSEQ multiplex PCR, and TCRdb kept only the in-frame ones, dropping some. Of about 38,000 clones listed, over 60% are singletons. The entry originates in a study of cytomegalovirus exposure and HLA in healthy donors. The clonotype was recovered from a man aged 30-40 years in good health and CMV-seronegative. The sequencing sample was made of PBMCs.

The CDR3 DNA reads TGTGCCAGCTCACCAGACACCCTCTCTAACTATGGCTACACCTTC. Translated: CASSPDTLSNYGYTF. V is TRBV18 and J is TRBJ1-2; no firm D call. V gave up 2 bases and J gave up 0 bases, with 10 bases separating them. The germline CDR1 and CDR2 sequences are KGHSH and LQKENI. The CDR3 totals 15 residues.